Below, 13 T cell receptor beta chains from the same sample are listed, as sequenced in a study of T cells in Graves' hyperthyroidism and ophthalmopathy. The CDR3 regions of TCR beta were amplified from RNA transcripts. A first-round RT-PCR of the TCR CDR3 used the HTBI primer set. TCRdb itself ran the multiplex PCR reads through MiXCR, one entry per CDR3 protein. The repertoire holds just under 750,000 distinct CDR3 sequences, with roughly a third as singletons. The specimen sequenced was blood. The receptors were sampled from a woman in her thirties or forties with Graves' hyperthyroidism.

The V call is TRBV5-1, the J call TRBJ1-1; D might be TRBD1 (6 bases). V was cut by 0 bases and J by 5 bases, with 8 bases left in between. Germline loops: CDR1 SGHRS, CDR2 YFSETQ. The CDR3 is 13 residues long. CDR3: CASSLDQGTEAFF. The CDR3 DNA reads TGCGCCAGCAGCTTGGACCAGGGGACTGAAGCTTTCTTT.

This clonotype has just a few counts. This rearrangement joins TRBV6-6 to TRBJ1-5, with unresolved D. Deletions cut 2 bases from V and 4 bases from J, with 12 bases between. Germline assignment: CDR1 MNHNY and CDR2 SVGAGI (reference sequence). The CDR3 runs to 15 residues. CDR3 sequence (DNA): TGTGCCAGCAGTTACGAGGTCAGAGGTAATCAGCCCCAGCATTTT. This encodes CASSYEVRGNQPQHF.

This clonotype was observed a handful of times. The V and J genes are TRBV3-1 and TRBJ1-3; the D is unclear. The V gene's germline CDR1 is LGHDT and CDR2 YNNKEL (reference sequence). The CDR3 consists of 17 residues. Trimming removed 8 bases at V and 0 bases at J, with 20 bases between. DNA of the CDR3: TGTGCCAGCTCACCAAGCGGACCGCAGCACTCTGGAAACACCATATATTTT. This gives the protein CASSPSGPQHSGNTIYF.

In its sample, this clonotype was seen many times. This chain links TRBV7-2 with TRBJ1-5; D is possibly TRBD1 (6 bases). The CDR3 length is 14 residues. CDR1 SGHTA and CDR2 FQGNSA come from the germline V gene. V lost 1 base to trimming and J lost 7 bases, with 11 bases between them. This CDR3 is CASSLVQGSQPQHF. CDR3 nucleotides: TGTGCCAGCAGCTTAGTACAGGGAAGCCAGCCCCAGCATTTT.

V gene TRBV12-3 or TRBV12-4 combines with J gene TRBJ2-5; no clear D. V was shortened by 3 bases and J by 1 base, with 9 bases between the two germline ends. This CDR3 is 14 amino acids long. CDR3 sequence reads: CASSFDPLQETQYF. The CDR3 DNA follows: TGTGCCAGCAGTTTTGATCCGCTCCAAGAGACCCAGTACTTC.

This clonotype was observed a few times. The chain joins TRBV20-1 to TRBJ1-2; D perhaps matches TRBD1 (5 bases). Trimming cost V 0 bases and J 4 bases, with 15 bases left between them. The CDR3 contains 15 residues. Germline V CDR1 and CDR2: DFQATT, SNEGSKA (reference sequence). CDR3 DNA: TGCAGTGCTAGAGACCTCGACTGGAGGGGCTATGGCTACACCTTC. This codes for CSARDLDWRGYGYTF.

J is TRBJ2-1 and V is TRBV7-9, with D perhaps TRBD2 (6 bases). V gave up 1 base and J gave up 6 bases, with 13 bases separating them. The CDR3 totals 15 residues. Germline V lookup: CDR1 SEHNR, CDR2 FQNEAQ (reference sequence). The CDR3 nucleotides are TGTGCCAGCAGCTTAGGGCTCCTAGCGTCCAATGAGCAGTTCTTC. Protein: CASSLGLLASNEQFF.

The rearrangement joins TRBV10-3 to TRBJ2-2; 8 bases map to TRBD1. This CDR3 spans 15 amino acids. The junction had 6 bases not matched to a gene; V was cut back by 8 bases and J by 1 base. Germline V gives CDR1 ENHRY, CDR2 SYGVKD. CDR3 loop: CAISAGTGNTGELFF. CDR3 DNA: TGTGCCATCTCTGCTGGGACAGGGAACACCGGGGAGCTGTTTTTT.

This clonotype came up a few times. The chain has TRBV13 and TRBJ2-7, with D perhaps TRBD1 (6 bases). Trimming left V 4 bases short and J 2 bases short, with 18 bases between. The CDR3 runs 16 residues. Looked up from germline, CDR1 is PRHDT and CDR2 is FYEKMQ (reference sequence). In nucleotides, the CDR3 is TGTGCCAGCAGCTCTCAAGACAGGACCCACACCTACGAGCAGTACTTC. Translation: CASSSQDRTHTYEQYF.

On this clonotype itself: A much larger clone lies a single base off, so this may be a read error. This rearrangement joins TRBV19 to TRBJ1-5; D gene ambiguous. This CDR3 comprises 15 residues. Germline CDR1 LNHDA, CDR2 SQIVND (reference sequence). CDR3 in amino acids: CASSIGFHSNQPRHF. The CDR3 DNA follows: TGTGCCAGTAGTATAGGTTTCCACAGCAATCAGCCCCGGCATTTT. Supplemented by reference TRBV19 and TRBJ1-5, the full variable domain reads DGGITQSPKYLFRKEGQNVTLSCEQNLNHDAMYWYRQDPGQGLRLIYYSQIVNDFQKGDIAEGYSVSREKKESFPLTVTSAQKNPTAFYLCASSIGFHSNQPRHFGDGTRLSIL.

This clonotype was seen ten or more times. This chain uses TRBV7-9 with TRBJ2-6; 7 bases line up with TRBD1. Trimming at V came to 5 bases and at J to 3 bases, leaving 10 bases not matched to a gene. Germline values: CDR1 SEHNR, CDR2 FQNEAQ (reference sequence). The CDR3 loop spans 17 amino acids. DNA of the CDR3: TGTGCCAGCAGCAACCTCTTAGGGGGCTTTGGGGCCAACGTCCTGACTTTC. Translating gives CASSNLLGGFGANVLTF. Full variable domain (missing parts from reference TRBV7-9 and TRBJ2-6): DTGVSQNPRHKITKRGQNVTFRCDPISEHNRLYWYRQTLGQGPEFLTYFQNEAQLEKSRLLSDRFSAERPKGSFSTLEIQRTEQGDSAMYLCASSNLLGGFGANVLTFGAGSRLTVL.

The table lists this clonotype with many counts. This sequence joins TRBV10-3 and TRBJ1-2; TRBD1 matches at 10 bases. This CDR3 spans 17 amino acids. Germline V gives CDR1 ENHRY, CDR2 SYGVKD. The V segment lost 6 bases and the J segment 4 bases; nucleotides outside the gene matches: 14. DNA of the CDR3: TGTGCCATCAGAAAAAGGGGGACAGGGGACCTAACCTATGGCTACACCTTC. This gives the protein CAIRKRGTGDLTYGYTF.

In its sample, this clonotype was seen a few times. The rearrangement uses TRBV10-3 and TRBJ1-1; D ambiguous. Germline assignment: CDR1 ENHRY and CDR2 SYGVKD. The CDR3 totals 14 residues. V was pared by 10 bases and J by 0 bases, with 15 bases between. Here the CDR3 reads CASRTTPVNTEAFF. The CDR3 DNA reads TGTGCCAGCCGCACGACTCCTGTGAACACTGAAGCTTTCTTT.